One and the same sample provided the 2 T cell receptor beta chains below, sequenced in a study of T cells expressing NK-cell markers. TCRdb re-called the 5' RACE reads; every CDR3 protein appears as one record, without DNA. This sample's clone table lists 550,000 to 600,000 distinct CDR3 sequences. Sequenced: blood T cells: a sorted CD56 or NKG2C T cell subset, CD4+ or CD8+ T cells, or bulk PBMC T cells (not recorded which). The receptor set was obtained from a man in his late teens or twenties in good health.

This chain links TRBV28 with TRBJ2-2; TCRdb lists TRBD2, though no DNA is available to test this call. Germline CDR1 MDHEN, CDR2 SYDVKM. This CDR3 region has 16 residues. This CDR3 is CASTLGGTINTGELFF.

The chain couples TRBV4-3 to TRBJ2-2; the TCRdb call, TRBD2, lacks DNA for checking. The CDR3 is 19 amino acids. Germline V gene data show CDR1 as LGHNA and CDR2 as YSLEER. The CDR3 here is CASSPRSLGLAGVPGELFF.